The 3 T cell receptor beta chains below were found in one sample sequenced in a study of blood T cells in healthy people across ages. Primers used in a second PCR of roughly 7 to 12 cycles were a sample-barcoded 5' primer and a J-beta primer mix. TCRdb re-called the 5' RACE reads with MiXCR, one entry per CDR3 protein. The top ten hold around 23% of the sample, which has around 1,900,000 distinct CDR3 sequences, 30% to 40% seen once. The specimen sequenced was blood. The receptors were gathered from a human donor in good health.

A few counts support this clonotype. The rearrangement links TRBV7-2 to TRBJ1-6; D may be TRBD1 (6 bases). The CDR3 length is 14 residues. V was trimmed by 4 bases and J by 6 bases, leaving 10 bases between them. Germline values: CDR1 SGHTA, CDR2 FQGNSA. The CDR3 loop reads CASSSRGGNSPLHF. Here the CDR3 DNA reads TGTGCCAGCAGCTCGAGGGGGGGTAATTCACCCCTCCACTTT.

The V gene is TRBV4-1, the J gene TRBJ1-2; D is ambiguous. The CDR3 sequence is 16 residues long. V dropped 3 bases and J dropped 4 bases, with 18 bases sitting between them. CDR1 is MGHRA and CDR2 is YSYEKL in the germline V gene. Here the CDR3 reads CASSHTPGSTGYGYTF. CDR3 coding DNA: TGCGCCAGCAGCCACACCCCGGGGTCGACCGGCTATGGCTACACCTTC.

The V gene is TRBV7-2, the J gene TRBJ1-2; D uncertain. Trimming took 5 bases from V and 1 from J, leaving 17 bases between them. Per the germline V gene, CDR1 is SGHTA and CDR2 is FQGNSA. The CDR3 consists of 16 residues. The CDR3 DNA reads TGTGCCAGCAGCCCAACCAGTGGGCGGATTAACTATGGCTACACCTTC. Protein product: CASSPTSGRINYGYTF. The entire variable domain, with the rest obtained from reference TRBV7-2 and TRBJ1-2, is as follows: GAGVSQSPSNKVTEKGKDVELRCDPISGHTALYWYRQSLGQGLEFLIYFQGNSAPDKSGLPSDRFSAERTGGSVSTLTIQRTQQEDSAVYLCASSPTSGRINYGYTFGSGTRLTVV.